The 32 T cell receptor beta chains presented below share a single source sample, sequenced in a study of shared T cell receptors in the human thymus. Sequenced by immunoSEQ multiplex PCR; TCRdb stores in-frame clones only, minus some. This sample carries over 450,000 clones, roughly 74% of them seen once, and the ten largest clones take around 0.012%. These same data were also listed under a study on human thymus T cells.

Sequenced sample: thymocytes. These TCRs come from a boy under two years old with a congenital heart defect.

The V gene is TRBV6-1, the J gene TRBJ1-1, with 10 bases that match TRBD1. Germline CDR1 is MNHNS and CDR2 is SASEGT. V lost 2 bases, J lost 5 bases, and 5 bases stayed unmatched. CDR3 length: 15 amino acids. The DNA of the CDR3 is TGTGCCAGCAGTGAACATGGGGACAGGGGTACTGAAGCTTTCTTT. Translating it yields CASSEHGDRGTEAFF.

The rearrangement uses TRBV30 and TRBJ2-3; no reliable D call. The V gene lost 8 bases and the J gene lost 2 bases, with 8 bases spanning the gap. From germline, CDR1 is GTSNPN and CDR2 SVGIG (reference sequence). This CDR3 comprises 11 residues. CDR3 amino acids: CAASHTDTQYF. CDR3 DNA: TGTGCCGCCAGTCACACAGATACGCAGTATTTT.

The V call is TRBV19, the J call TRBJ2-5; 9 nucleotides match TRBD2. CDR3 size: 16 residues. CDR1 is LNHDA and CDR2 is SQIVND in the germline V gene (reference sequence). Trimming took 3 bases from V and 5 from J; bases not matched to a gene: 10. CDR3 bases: TGTGCCAGTAGTATCTCTGCGGGAGGGCCGCGGGAGACCCAGTACTTC. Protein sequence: CASSISAGGPRETQYF.

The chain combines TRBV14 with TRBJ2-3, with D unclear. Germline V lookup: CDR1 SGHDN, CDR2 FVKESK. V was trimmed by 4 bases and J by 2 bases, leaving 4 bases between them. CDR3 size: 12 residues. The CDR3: CASSLITDTQYF. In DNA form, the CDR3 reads TGTGCCAGCAGCCTTATCACAGATACGCAGTATTTT.

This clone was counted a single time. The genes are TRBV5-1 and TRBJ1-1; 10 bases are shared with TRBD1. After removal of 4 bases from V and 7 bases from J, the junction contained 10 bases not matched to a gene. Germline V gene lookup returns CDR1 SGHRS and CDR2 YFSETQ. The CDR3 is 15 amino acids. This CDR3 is CASSNETGTGVEAFF. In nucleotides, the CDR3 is TGCGCCAGCAGCAATGAGACCGGGACAGGGGTTGAAGCTTTCTTT.

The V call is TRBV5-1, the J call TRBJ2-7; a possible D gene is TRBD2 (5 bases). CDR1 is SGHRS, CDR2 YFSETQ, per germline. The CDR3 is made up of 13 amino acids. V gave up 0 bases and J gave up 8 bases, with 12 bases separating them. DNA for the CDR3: TGCGCCAGCAGCTTGGGGGGAGCCGACAAGCAGTACTTC. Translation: CASSLGGADKQYF.

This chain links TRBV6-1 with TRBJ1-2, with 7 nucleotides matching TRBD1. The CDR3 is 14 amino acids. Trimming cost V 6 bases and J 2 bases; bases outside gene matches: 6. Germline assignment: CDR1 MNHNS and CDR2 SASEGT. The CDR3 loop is CASSQTGTNYGYTF. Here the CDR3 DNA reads TGTGCCAGCAGCCAGACAGGGACGAACTATGGCTACACCTTC.

CDR3 sequence reads: CASSSGRGNNEKLFF. The CDR3 DNA sequence: TGTGCCAGCAGCTCGGGGCGGGGCAACAATGAAAAACTGTTTTTT. The V and J genes are TRBV7-9 and TRBJ1-4; a weak D match, TRBD1 (5 bases). Looked up from germline, CDR1 is SEHNR and CDR2 is FQNEAQ (reference sequence). V was cut by 4 bases and J by 5 bases, with 14 bases left in between. The CDR3 contains 15 residues.

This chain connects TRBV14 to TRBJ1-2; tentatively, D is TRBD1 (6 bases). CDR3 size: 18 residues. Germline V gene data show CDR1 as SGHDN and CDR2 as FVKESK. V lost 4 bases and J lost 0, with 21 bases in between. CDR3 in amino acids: CASSRGGNYYLTNYGYTF. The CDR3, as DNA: TGTGCCAGCAGCCGAGGGGGTAATTACTACCTAACTAACTATGGCTACACCTTC.

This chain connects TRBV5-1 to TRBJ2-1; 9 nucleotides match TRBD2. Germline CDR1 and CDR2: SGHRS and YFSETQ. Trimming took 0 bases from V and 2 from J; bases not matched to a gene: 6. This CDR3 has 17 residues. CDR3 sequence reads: CASSLVSGSVTYNEQFF. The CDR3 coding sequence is TGCGCCAGCAGCTTGGTTAGCGGGAGCGTTACCTACAATGAGCAGTTCTTC.

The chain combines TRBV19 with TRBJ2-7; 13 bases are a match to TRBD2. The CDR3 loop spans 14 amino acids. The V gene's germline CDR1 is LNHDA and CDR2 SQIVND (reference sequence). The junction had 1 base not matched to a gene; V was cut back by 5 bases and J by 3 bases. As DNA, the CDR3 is TGTGCCAGTAGTTGGACTAGCGGGAGCTACGAGCAGTACTTC. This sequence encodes CASSWTSGSYEQYF. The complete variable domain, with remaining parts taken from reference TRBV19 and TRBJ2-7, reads DGGITQSPKYLFRKEGQNVTLSCEQNLNHDAMYWYRQDPGQGLRLIYYSQIVNDFQKGDIAEGYSVSREKKESFPLTVTSAQKNPTAFYLCASSWTSGSYEQYFGPGTRLTVT.

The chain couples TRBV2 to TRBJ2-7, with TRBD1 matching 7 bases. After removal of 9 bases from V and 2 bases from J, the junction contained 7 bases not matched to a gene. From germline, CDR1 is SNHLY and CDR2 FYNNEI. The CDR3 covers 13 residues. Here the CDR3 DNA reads TGTGCCAGTCGACAGGGTGCAACCTACGAGCAGTACTTC. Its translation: CASRQGATYEQYF.

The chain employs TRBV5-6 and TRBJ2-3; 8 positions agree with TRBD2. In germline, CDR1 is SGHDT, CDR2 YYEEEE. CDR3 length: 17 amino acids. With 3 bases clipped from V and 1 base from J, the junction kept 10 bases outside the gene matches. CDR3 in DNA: TGTGCCAGCAGCTCCTACCGGGGAGCGGGGGGCACAGATACGCAGTATTTT. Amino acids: CASSSYRGAGGTDTQYF.

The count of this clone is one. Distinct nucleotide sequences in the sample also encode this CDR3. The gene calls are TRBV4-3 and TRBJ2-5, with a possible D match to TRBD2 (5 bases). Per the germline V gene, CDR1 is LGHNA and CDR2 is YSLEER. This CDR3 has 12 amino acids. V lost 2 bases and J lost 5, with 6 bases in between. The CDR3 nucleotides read TGCGCCAGCAGCCAAAGAGGGGAGACCCAGTACTTC. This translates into CASSQRGETQYF.

CDR3 loop: CASSLSPSLYGYTF. Here the CDR3 DNA reads TGTGCCAGCAGTTTATCCCCCTCTCTCTATGGCTACACCTTC. The chain combines TRBV27 with TRBJ1-2; D is unclear. Trimming pared 0 bases from V and 4 bases from J, leaving 9 bases between. CDR1 MNHEY and CDR2 SMNVEV come from the germline V gene (reference sequence). The CDR3 length is 14 residues.

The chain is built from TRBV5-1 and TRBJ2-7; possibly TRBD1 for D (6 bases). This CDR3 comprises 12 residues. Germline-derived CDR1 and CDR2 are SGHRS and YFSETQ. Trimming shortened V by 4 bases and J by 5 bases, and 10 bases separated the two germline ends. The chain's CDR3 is CASSQTGNEQYF. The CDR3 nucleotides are TGCGCCAGCAGCCAGACAGGTAACGAGCAGTACTTC.

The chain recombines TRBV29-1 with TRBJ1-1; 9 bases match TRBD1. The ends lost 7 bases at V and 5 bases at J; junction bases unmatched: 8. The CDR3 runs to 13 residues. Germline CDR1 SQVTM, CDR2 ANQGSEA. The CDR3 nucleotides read TGCAGCGCCCTACAGGGGGCTCGAACTGAAGCTTTCTTT. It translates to CSALQGARTEAFF.

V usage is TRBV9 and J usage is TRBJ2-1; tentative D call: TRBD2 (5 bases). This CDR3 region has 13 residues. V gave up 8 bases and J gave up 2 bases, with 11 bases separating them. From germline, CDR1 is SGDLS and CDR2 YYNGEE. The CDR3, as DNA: TGTGCCAGTAGCAGCGGCACCTACAATGAGCAGTTCTTC. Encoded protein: CASSSGTYNEQFF.

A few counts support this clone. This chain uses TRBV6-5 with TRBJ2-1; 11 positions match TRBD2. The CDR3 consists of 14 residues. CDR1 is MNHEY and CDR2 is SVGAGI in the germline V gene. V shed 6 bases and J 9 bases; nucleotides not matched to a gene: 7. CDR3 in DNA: TGTGCCAGCAGAACTAGCGGGAGTGGAGGTGAGCAGTTCTTC. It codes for CASRTSGSGGEQFF.

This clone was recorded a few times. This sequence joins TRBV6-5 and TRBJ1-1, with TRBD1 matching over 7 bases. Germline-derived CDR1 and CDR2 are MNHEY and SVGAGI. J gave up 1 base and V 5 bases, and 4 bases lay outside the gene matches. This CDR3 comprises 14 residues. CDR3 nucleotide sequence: TGTGCCAGCAGTGAACACAGGGGGAACACTGAAGCTTTCTTT. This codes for CASSEHRGNTEAFF.

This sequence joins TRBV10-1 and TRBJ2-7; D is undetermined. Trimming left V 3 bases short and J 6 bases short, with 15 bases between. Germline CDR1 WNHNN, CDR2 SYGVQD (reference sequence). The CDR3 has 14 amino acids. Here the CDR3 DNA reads TGCGCCAGCAGTGAAAGGCAGGCGTTGAGCGAGCAGTACTTC. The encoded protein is CASSERQALSEQYF.

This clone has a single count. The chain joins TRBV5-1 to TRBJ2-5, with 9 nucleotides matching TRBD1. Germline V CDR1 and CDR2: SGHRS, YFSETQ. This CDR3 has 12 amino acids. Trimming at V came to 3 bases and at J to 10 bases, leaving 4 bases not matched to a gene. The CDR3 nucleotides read TGCGCCAGCAGCTGGACAGGGGATGGCCAGTACTTC. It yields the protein CASSWTGDGQYF.

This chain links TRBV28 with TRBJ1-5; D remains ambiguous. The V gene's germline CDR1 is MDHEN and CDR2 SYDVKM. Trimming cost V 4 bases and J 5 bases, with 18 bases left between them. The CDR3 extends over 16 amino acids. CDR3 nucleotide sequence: TGTGCCAGCAGTTGTGGCCCCTTCCTTCGGGATCAGCCCCAGCATTTT. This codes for CASSCGPFLRDQPQHF.

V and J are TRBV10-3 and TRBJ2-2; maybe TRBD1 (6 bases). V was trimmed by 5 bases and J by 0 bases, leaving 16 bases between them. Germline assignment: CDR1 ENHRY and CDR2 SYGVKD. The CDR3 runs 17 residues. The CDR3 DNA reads TGTGCCATCAGTTTAGGGACACTTAGGTCGAACACCGGGGAGCTGTTTTTT. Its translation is CAISLGTLRSNTGELFF.

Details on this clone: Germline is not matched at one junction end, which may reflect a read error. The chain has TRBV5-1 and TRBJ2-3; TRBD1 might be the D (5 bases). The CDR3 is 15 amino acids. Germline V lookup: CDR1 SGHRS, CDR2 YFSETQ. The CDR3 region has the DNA TGCGCCGGCAGCCCCGAAGGGGAAAGCACAGATACGCAGTATTTT. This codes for CAGSPEGESTDTQYF. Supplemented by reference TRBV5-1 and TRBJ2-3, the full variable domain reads KAGVTQTPRYLIKTRGQQVTLSCSPISGHRSVSWYQQTPGQGLQFLFEYFSETQRNKGNFPGRFSGRQFSNSRSEMNVSTLELGDSALYLCAGSPEGESTDTQYFGPGTRLTVL.

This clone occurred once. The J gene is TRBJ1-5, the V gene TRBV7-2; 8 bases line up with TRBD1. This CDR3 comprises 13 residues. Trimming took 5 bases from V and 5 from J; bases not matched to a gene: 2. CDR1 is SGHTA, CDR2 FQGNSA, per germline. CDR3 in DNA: TGTGCCAGCAGCACAGGGGGTGATCAGCCCCAGCATTTT. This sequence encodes CASSTGGDQPQHF.

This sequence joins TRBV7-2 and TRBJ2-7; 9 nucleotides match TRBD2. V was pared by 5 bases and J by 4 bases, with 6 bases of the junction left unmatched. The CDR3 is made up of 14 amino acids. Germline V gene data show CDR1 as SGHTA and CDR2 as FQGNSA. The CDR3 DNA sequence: TGTGCCAGCAGCAGCGGGGCGGGGGGGTACGAGCAGTACTTC. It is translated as CASSSGAGGYEQYF. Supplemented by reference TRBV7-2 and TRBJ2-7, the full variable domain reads GAGVSQSPSNKVTEKGKDVELRCDPISGHTALYWYRQSLGQGLEFLIYFQGNSAPDKSGLPSDRFSAERTGGSVSTLTIQRTQQEDSAVYLCASSSGAGGYEQYFGPGTRLTVT.

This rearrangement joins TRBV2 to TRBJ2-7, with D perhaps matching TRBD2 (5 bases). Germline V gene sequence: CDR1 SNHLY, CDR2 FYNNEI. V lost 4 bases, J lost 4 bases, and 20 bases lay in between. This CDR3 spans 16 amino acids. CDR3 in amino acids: CASSVQSAGLLYEQYF. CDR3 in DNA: TGTGCCAGCAGTGTCCAGTCGGCGGGCCTGCTTTACGAGCAGTACTTC.

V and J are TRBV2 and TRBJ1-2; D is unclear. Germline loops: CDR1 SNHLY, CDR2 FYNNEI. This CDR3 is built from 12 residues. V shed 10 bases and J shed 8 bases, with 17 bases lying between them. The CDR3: CAIRRRLGGYTF. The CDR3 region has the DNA TGTGCCATTCGGAGAAGGTTAGGAGGCTACACCTTC.

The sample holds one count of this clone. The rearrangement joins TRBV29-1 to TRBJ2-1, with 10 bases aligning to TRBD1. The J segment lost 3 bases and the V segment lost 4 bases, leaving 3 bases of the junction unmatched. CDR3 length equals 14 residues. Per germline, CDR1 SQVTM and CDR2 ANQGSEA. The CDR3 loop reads CSVVRTGGYNEQFF. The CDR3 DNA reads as TGCAGCGTTGTCCGGACAGGGGGCTACAATGAGCAGTTCTTC.

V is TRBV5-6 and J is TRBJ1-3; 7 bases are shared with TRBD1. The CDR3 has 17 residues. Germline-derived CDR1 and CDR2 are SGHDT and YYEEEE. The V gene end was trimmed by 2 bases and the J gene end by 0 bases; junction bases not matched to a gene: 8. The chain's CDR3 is CASSLFDRDPSGNTIYF. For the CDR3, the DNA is TGTGCCAGCAGCTTATTTGACAGGGATCCCTCTGGAAACACCATATATTTT.

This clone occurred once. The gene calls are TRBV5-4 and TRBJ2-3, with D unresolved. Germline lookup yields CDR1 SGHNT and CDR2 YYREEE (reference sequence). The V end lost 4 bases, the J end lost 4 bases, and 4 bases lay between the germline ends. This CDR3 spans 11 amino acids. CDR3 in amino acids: CASSQADTQYF. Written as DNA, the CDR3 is TGTGCCAGCAGCCAGGCAGATACGCAGTATTTT.